One T cell receptor (beta chain) is described in this entry. Its antigen remains unidentified. The data belong to a study of naive and memory T cell subsets. Study results and caveats: Over 95% of naive TCR sequences appeared only once after error correction, unlike memory subsets. Naive repertoires, especially CD8, held a few larger clonotypes, possibly memory cells re-expressing CD45RA.

The beta constant-region primer was an equimolar mix of two oligonucleotides covering TRBC1 and TRBC2. The ligated cDNA underwent four PCR rounds using SP2 and nested alpha and beta constant-region primers. MiXCR was run by TCRdb on the UMI-ligation and nested PCR reads, yielding one entry per CDR3 protein. Here the sample spans tens of thousands of distinct CDR3 sequences, around 11% being singletons. Cells stained for CD3, CD4, CD8, CD45RA, CD27 and viability were sorted into four CD45RA/CD27 subsets. This CDR3 region has 11 residues. Germline assignment: CDR1 MGHDK and CDR2 SYGVNS. Trimming stripped 1 base from V and 9 bases from J, with 5 bases between.

V usage is TRBV25-1 and J usage is TRBJ2-3; no firm D call. The TCR was taken from a human donor in good health. Sequences were obtained from naive CD4+ T cells from blood. The CDR3: CASSEFGTQYF. CDR3 bases: TGTGCCAGCAGTGAATTCGGCACGCAGTATTTT.